This TCR beta chain was found in a study of blood T cells in healthy people across ages (dated by TCRdb to 2013 to 2016). Looking at the study overall: Template switching captured roughly one uniquely barcoded TCR beta cDNA molecule per two T cells in model experiments. To track age-related changes in TCR beta repertoire diversity, the study relied on deep sequencing normalized with unique cDNA molecular identifiers. Four age groups were formed from the donors: young (average 16 years), middle-aged (approximately 42), aged (about 62) and long-lived (82). Donors of different ages were randomly distributed across sequencing lanes to avoid experimental bias. Two additional independent replicas of 1 million unique cDNA reads from the same blood draw were analyzed for two donors (one aged 18 to 30 and one aged 80 or older).

Libraries were constructed by 5' RACE. The reads were generated on an Illumina HiSeq 2500. A second PCR of roughly 6 to 11 cycles was run with a J-beta primer mix and a sample-barcoded 5' primer. A template-switch 5' adaptor carrying 12 random nucleotides introduced a unique molecular identifier onto each TCR beta cDNA molecule. Each sample yielded at least 2.5 million CDR3-containing paired-end reads. First-strand cDNA synthesis was performed from all RNA using the Mint cDNA synthesis kit, with priming by a TRBC-specific oligonucleotide. Following uracil-DNA glycosylase treatment, all cDNA underwent a first 18-cycle PCR with the universal primers M1SS and BC2_uni_R. From the authors' description of their analysis: For normalization, 1 million high-quality reads were randomly selected from each sample, with every read carrying a distinct molecular identifier. Instead of being binned into consensus sequences, reads with shared molecular identifiers were discarded. MiTCR, with a Q25 quality threshold and the strictest error-elimination algorithm, was used for CDR3 identification, clonotype clustering and error correction. A nonparametric unseen species model with Euler transformation was used to estimate a lower bound on total TCR beta diversity. The raw public data were reprocessed by TCRdb itself: fastp quality trimming at Q25, MiXCR clonotype calling, in-frame beta chains only. Rows matching on CDR3 protein sequence are summarized as one entry with the most common DNA and genes. The V and J calls follow TCRdb's processing rather than the paper's. This sample lists approximately 360,000 distinct CDR3 sequences; roughly half were detected once. The top ten constitute under 60% of the sample.

Here is what the overall study found, with its caveats: Observed TCR beta diversity per million T cells fell roughly linearly with age, and a significant reduction was already apparent by age around 44. The CMV infection status of donors was not known, potentially confounding age-related changes in expanded clonotypes. Bulk unsorted PBMC profiling prevented conclusive comparison of naive and antigen-experienced compartments. The long-lived group showed more naive CD4+ T cells, fewer expanded clones and increased TCR diversity than the aged group, suggesting age selection. A strong correlation was found between observed TCR beta diversity and the percentage of naive T cells measured by flow cytometry. Estimates of total diversity based on one million sequenced T cells were regarded as lower bounds and as underestimates.

Concerning this clonotype: The antigen it binds to is not known. A read error may produce the germline difference seen at one junction end.

The CDR3 goes from the cysteine to the phenylalanine over 13 residues. Of the read, only the CDR3 DNA is kept; its 39 bases are in frame from base 1. From the germline V gene (reference sequence), CDR1 is LNHNV and CDR2 is YYDKDF. Donors were approximately 42 systemically healthy Caucasian individuals from Russia aged roughly 6 to 95 years. Each donor gave around 9 milliliters of peripheral blood, collected into EDTA-treated Vacutainer tubes. Ficoll-Paque density-gradient centrifugation was used to isolate PBMCs, with at least 6.5 million per sample. Trizol reagent was used to extract total RNA from PBMCs, with at least 5.5 micrograms per sample. For every donor, an aliquot of PBMCs went through flow cytometry to measure the percentages of naive CD45RAhigh/CD27high T cells.

In this chain, TRBV15 is recombined with TRBJ1-1, with 8 bases matching TRBD1. The sequence came from a man in his 60s in good health. Sequencing input: blood. The base sequence is TGTGGCACCAGCAGAGACAGGGGATGGGAGGCTTTCTTT. Translation gives CGTSRDRGWEAFF.